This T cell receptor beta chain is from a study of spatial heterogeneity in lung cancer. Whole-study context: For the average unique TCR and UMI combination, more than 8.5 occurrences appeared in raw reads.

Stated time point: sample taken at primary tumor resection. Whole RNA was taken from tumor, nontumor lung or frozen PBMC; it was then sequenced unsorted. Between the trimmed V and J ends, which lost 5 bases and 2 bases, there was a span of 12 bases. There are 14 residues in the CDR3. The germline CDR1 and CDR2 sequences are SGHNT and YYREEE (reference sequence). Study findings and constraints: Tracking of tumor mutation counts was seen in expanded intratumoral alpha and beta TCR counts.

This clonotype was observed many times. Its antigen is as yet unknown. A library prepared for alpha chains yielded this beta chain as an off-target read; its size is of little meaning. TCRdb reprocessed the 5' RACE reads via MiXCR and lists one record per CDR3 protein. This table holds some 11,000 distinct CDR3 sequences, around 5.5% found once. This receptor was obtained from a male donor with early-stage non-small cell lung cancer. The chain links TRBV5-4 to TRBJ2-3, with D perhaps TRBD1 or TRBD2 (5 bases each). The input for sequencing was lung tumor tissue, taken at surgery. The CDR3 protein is CASSLGTYTDTQYF. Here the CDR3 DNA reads TGTGCCAGCAGTCTGGGGACGTACACAGATACGCAGTATTTT.